This passage covers 14 T cell receptor beta chains from one sample sequenced in a study of blood T cell repertoires in COVID-19. The table came from immunoSEQ multiplex PCR; TCRdb's copy has only in-frame clones and leaves some out. Here the sample spans about 300,000 clones, 80% to 90% being singletons. The specimen was PBMCs or T cells enriched from blood (not recorded which). The receptor source for this set is a man aged 25 to 45 who had recovered from COVID-19.

This sequence joins TRBV5-1 and TRBJ1-4; 7 bases map to TRBD1. V shed 4 bases, J shed 5 bases, and the junction held 8 bases outside the gene matches. CDR1 SGHRS and CDR2 YFSETQ come from the germline V gene. CDR3 length: 15 residues. The DNA for the CDR3 is TGCGCCAGCAGCGAAACAGGGGTACCAAATGAAAAACTGTTTTTT. Translating gives CASSETGVPNEKLFF.

The V and J genes are TRBV3-1 (or the pseudogene TRBV3-2) and TRBJ2-4, with 7 bases that match TRBD1. J lost 7 bases, V lost 2 bases, and 5 bases had no gene match. The CDR3 covers 14 residues. CDR1 and CDR2 from the germline V gene are LGHDT and YNNKEL (reference sequence). The CDR3 DNA sequence: TGTGCCAGCAGCCAAAGGTCAGGGGGTAACATTCAGTACTTC. Its protein product is CASSQRSGGNIQYF.

V and J are TRBV21-1 and TRBJ2-5; no check of the table's D call, TRBD2, against the DNA was made. TRBV21-1 is deemed a pseudogene. CDR3 length: 12 amino acids. CDR3 sequence reads: CVASGGQETQYF. The CDR3, as DNA: TGTGTCGCCTCGGGGGGCCAAGAGACCCAGTACTTC.

V is TRBV11-2 and J is TRBJ1-6; D is unclear. The length of the CDR3 is 14 residues. The V end was cut by 5 bases, the J end by 7 bases, with 12 bases between. Germline-derived CDR1 and CDR2 are SGHAT and FQNNGV. CDR3 coding DNA: TGTGCCAGCAGCCCGGGGAGGTTAAATTCACCCCTCCACTTT. Translating it yields CASSPGRLNSPLHF.

The V gene is TRBV5-1, the J gene TRBJ2-1; TRBD2 matches at 7 bases. Trimming cost V 4 bases and J 3 bases; bases outside gene matches: 7. This CDR3 is built from 15 residues. The germline CDR1 and CDR2 sequences are SGHRS and YFSETQ. The CDR3 loop is CASSARIAGYNEQFF. The DNA for the CDR3 is TGCGCCAGCAGCGCCCGAATAGCGGGCTACAATGAGCAGTTCTTC.

This chain uses TRBV4-2 with TRBJ2-7; TRBD2 is a possible D gene (6 bases). Trimming shortened V by 0 bases and J by 0 bases, and 12 bases separated the two germline ends. The CDR3 covers 16 residues. Germline assignment: CDR1 LGHNA and CDR2 YNFKEQ. The CDR3 bases are TGTGCCAGCAGCCAAGATCAGACGGGAGACTCCTACGAGCAGTACTTC. Translated: CASSQDQTGDSYEQYF.

The chain has TRBV7-2 and TRBJ1-1; D might be TRBD1 (6 bases). There are 15 residues in the CDR3. V lost 5 bases, J lost 1 base, and 14 bases lay in between. Germline CDR1 and CDR2: SGHTA and FQGNSA. The CDR3 DNA follows: TGTGCCAGCAGCCCGGGGGGGGCGGGGAACACTGAAGCTTTCTTT. Translation gives CASSPGGAGNTEAFF.

This clone was found a few times. The V and J genes are TRBV28 and TRBJ1-6, with TRBD1 matching over 8 bases. Germline V gene sequence: CDR1 MDHEN, CDR2 SYDVKM. The CDR3 contains 15 residues. Losses at the gene ends were 6 bases for V and 6 bases for J; bases not matched to a gene: 7. The DNA of the CDR3 is TGTGCCAGCAGGCCGTCCAGGGGGCTTAATTCACCCCTCCACTTT. Protein sequence: CASRPSRGLNSPLHF.

The CDR3 region has the DNA TGTGCCTGGAGAGATGCAGTTAGGGGGCTTGGGGCCAACGTCCTGACTTTC. The encoded protein is CAWRDAVRGLGANVLTF. J is TRBJ2-6 and V is TRBV30; 7 bases align to TRBD1. The CDR3 is 17 residues long. J gave up 3 bases and V 3 bases, and 11 bases lay outside the gene matches. Germline V gives CDR1 GTSNPN, CDR2 SVGIG (reference sequence).

The chain links TRBV5-6 to TRBJ1-2; D gene unclear. The CDR3 is 14 amino acids. Germline CDR1 SGHDT, CDR2 YYEEEE. Trimming left V 4 bases short and J 3 bases short, with 13 bases between. The CDR3 coding sequence is TGTGCCAGCAGCCCGCGGCGCAATGACTATGGCTACACCTTC. It is translated as CASSPRRNDYGYTF.

This chain connects TRBV5-1 to TRBJ1-6, with 7 bases matching TRBD1. The CDR3 contains 13 residues. Unmatched junction bases numbered 4, after V lost 6 bases and J lost 7 bases. The germline CDR1 and CDR2 sequences are SGHRS and YFSETQ. The DNA of the CDR3 is TGCGCCAGCACCGGGACAGTCAATTCACCCCTCCACTTT. The encoded protein is CASTGTVNSPLHF.

V is TRBV10-3 and J is TRBJ2-5; 10 bases agree with TRBD2. Unmatched junction bases numbered 8, after V lost 10 bases and J lost 3 bases. This CDR3 contains 14 residues. The germline V gene encodes CDR1 ENHRY and CDR2 SYGVKD. The CDR3 is CATNSGTSEETQYF. CDR3 in DNA: TGTGCCACCAATTCCGGGACTAGCGAAGAGACCCAGTACTTC.

The genes are TRBV5-1 and TRBJ2-6; TRBD1 aligns across 8 bases. Looked up from germline, CDR1 is SGHRS and CDR2 is YFSETQ. The ends lost 6 bases at V and 0 bases at J; junction bases unmatched: 8. CDR3 size: 17 residues. The DNA of the CDR3 is TGCGCCAGCATACCCGGGACAGGCCCCTCTGGGGCCAACGTCCTGACTTTC. Its protein product is CASIPGTGPSGANVLTF.

The chain couples TRBV5-1 to TRBJ2-1; the match to TRBD2 covers 11 bases. V gave up 3 bases and J gave up 7 bases; unmatched junction bases: 9. From germline, CDR1 is SGHRS and CDR2 YFSETQ. The CDR3 is made up of 16 amino acids. Here the CDR3 reads CASSYMLAGGNNEQFF. In DNA form, the CDR3 reads TGCGCCAGCAGCTACATGCTAGCGGGAGGTAATAATGAGCAGTTCTTC.